This T cell receptor beta chain was sequenced during a study of CD8 T cells in ankylosing spondylitis. Comment on this clonotype: Its specificity is not known.

From germline, CDR1 is DFQATT and CDR2 SNEGSKA (reference sequence). Trimming at V came to 6 bases and at J to 5 bases, leaving 7 bases not matched to a gene. This CDR3 spans 14 amino acids. A single record per CDR3 protein comes from TCRdb applying MiXCR to the 5' RACE reads. Among about 800,000 distinct CDR3 sequences listed, 10% to 15% were seen once. Study-wide results and caveats: Blood from ankylosing spondylitis patients appeared to carry a characteristic roughly 8-variant TCR beta motif.

The TCR originated in a male donor with ankylosing spondylitis. Material for sequencing was blood, either unsorted or a sorted T cell fraction (not recorded which). The V and J genes are TRBV20-1 and TRBJ2-2; 9 nucleotides align to TRBD1. The CDR3 reads CSAGQGSRTGELFF. The CDR3 region has the DNA TGCAGTGCGGGACAGGGTTCGAGGACCGGGGAGCTGTTTTTT.